This T cell receptor (beta chain) was sequenced in a study of T-cell memory formation after mild COVID-19. Findings and limits, study-wide: The study detected some responding clones in pre-infection memory, suggesting cross-reactive memory joined.

In TCRdb, the 5' RACE reads were re-called with MiXCR into one record per CDR3 protein. The sample lists 200,000 to 250,000 distinct CDR3 sequences; more than 8% were seen once. V was shortened by 6 bases and J by 10 bases, with 19 bases between the two germline ends. Germline-derived CDR1 and CDR2 are MNHEY and SVGAGI. The CDR3 is 15 residues long. This clonotype was seen only a few times. The antigen remains undetermined. The sequenced material came from PBMCs or a T cell subset sorted from them (not recorded which). The chain recombines TRBV6-5 with TRBJ1-6; D might be TRBD1 (5 bases). This clonotype was obtained from a man aged 18 to 29 who had mild COVID-19 (a few samples of this study predate the infection). Cell type and time point are not known. In DNA form, the CDR3 reads TGTGCCAGCAGCACAGGAGGCAGGTTGAGATCACCCCTCCACTTT. Its protein product is CASSTGGRLRSPLHF.